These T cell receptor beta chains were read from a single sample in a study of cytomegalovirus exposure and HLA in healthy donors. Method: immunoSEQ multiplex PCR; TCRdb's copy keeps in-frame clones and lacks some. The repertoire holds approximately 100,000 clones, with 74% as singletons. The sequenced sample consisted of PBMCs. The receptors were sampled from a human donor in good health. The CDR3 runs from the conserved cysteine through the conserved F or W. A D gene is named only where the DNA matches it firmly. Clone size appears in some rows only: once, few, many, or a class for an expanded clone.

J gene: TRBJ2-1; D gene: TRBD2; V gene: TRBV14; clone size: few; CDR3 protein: CASSLDLAEYNEQFF; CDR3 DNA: TGTGCCAGCAGCCTAGACCTAGCGGAGTACAATGAGCAGTTCTTC
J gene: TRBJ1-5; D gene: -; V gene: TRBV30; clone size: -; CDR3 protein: CAWSVGDGNQPQHF; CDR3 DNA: TGTGCCTGGAGTGTAGGGGATGGCAATCAGCCCCAGCATTTT
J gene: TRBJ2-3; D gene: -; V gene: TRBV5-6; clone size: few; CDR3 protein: CASSLRRQSADTQYF; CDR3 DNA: TGTGCCAGCAGTCTGCGGCGACAGAGCGCAGATACGCAGTATTTT
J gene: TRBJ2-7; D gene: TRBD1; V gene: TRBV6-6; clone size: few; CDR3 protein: CASGGTGGSYEQYF; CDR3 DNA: TGTGCCAGCGGGGGGACAGGGGGGTCCTACGAGCAGTACTTC
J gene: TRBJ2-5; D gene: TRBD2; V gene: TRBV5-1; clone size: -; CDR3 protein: CASSLGTSGGAEETQYF; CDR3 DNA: TGCGCCAGCAGCTTGGGAACTAGCGGGGGGGCCGAAGAGACCCAGTACTTC
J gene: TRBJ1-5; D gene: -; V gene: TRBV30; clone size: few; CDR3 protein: CAWSTGSGNQPQHF; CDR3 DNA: TGTGCCTGGAGTACAGGGTCCGGCAATCAGCCCCAGCATTTT
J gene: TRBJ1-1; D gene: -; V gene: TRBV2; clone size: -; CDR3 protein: CASSSFGSITEAFF; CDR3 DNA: TGTGCCAGCAGTTCTTTCGGTAGTATAACTGAAGCTTTCTTT
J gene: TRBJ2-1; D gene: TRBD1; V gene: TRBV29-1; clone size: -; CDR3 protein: CSGLRGTGNNEQFF; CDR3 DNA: TGCAGCGGCCTGAGAGGGACAGGGAACAATGAGCAGTTCTTC
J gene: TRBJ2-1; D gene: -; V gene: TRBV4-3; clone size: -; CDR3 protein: CASSQDFGSSYNEQFF; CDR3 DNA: TGCGCCAGCAGCCAAGATTTCGGTAGCTCCTACAATGAGCAGTTCTTC
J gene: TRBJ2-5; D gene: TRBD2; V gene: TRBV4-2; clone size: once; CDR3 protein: CASSSGTSGGVETQYF; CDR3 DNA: TGTGCCAGCAGCTCTGGGACTAGCGGGGGGGTCGAGACCCAGTACTTC
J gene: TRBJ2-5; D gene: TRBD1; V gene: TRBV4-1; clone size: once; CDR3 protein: CASSQDFGTGGQETQYF; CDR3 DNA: TGCGCCAGCAGCCAAGATTTCGGGACAGGAGGGCAAGAGACCCAGTACTTC
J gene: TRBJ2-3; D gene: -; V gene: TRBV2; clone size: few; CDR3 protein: CASSDFLSGSTDTQYF; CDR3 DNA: TGTGCCAGCAGTGATTTTTTGTCGGGGAGCACAGATACGCAGTATTTT
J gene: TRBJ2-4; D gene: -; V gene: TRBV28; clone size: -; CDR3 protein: CASSSPYIQYF; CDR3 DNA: TGTGCCAGCAGTTCCCCGTACATTCAGTACTTC
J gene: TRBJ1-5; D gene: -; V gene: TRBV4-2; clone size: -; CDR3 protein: CASSQGGVSNQPQHF; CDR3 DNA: TGTGCCAGCAGCCAAGGGGGGGTAAGCAATCAGCCCCAGCATTTT
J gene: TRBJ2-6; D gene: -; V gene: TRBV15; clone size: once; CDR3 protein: CATSRGYGGAGANVLTF; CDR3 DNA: TGTGCCACCAGCAGGGGTTACGGAGGAGCTGGGGCCAACGTCCTGACTTTC
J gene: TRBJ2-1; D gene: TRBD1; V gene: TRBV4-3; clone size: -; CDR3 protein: CASSQAGTGHNEQFF; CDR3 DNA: TGCGCCAGCAGCCAAGCCGGGACAGGGCACAATGAGCAGTTCTTC
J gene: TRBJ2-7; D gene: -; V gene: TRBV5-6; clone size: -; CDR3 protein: CASSLGLADYEQYF; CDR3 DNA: TGTGCCAGCAGCCTGGGACTGGCAGACTACGAGCAGTACTTC
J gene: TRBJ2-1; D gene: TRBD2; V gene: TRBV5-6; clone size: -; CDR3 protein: CASSHQEGLVVYNEQFF; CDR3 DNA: TGTGCCAGCAGCCATCAGGAGGGACTAGTGGTCTACAATGAGCAGTTCTTC
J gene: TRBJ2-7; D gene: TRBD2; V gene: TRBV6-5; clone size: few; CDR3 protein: CASSGGLAAYEQYF; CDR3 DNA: TGTGCCAGCAGTGGGGGACTAGCGGCCTACGAGCAGTACTTC
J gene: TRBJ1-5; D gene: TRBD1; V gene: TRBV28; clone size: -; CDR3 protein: CASSEKNRGQPQHF; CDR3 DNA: TGTGCCAGCAGTGAGAAGAACAGGGGCCAGCCCCAGCATTTT
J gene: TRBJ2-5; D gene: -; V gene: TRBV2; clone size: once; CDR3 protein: CASSGGVQETQYF; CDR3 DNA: TGTGCCAGCAGTGGGGGGGTCCAAGAGACCCAGTACTTC
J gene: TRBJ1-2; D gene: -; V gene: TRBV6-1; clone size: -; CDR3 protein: CASSGSGNYGYTF; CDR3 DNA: TGTGCCAGCAGTGGGTCCGGGAACTATGGCTACACCTTC